One sample yielded the 9 T cell receptor beta chains listed below, sequenced in a study of T cell responses to AZD1222 COVID-19 vaccine. The table came from immunoSEQ multiplex PCR; TCRdb's copy has only in-frame clones and leaves some out. Of approximately 100,000 clones in the sample, around 90% were seen once. The sample here was peripheral blood, taken 28 days after the second AZD1222 dose. Source of these receptors: an adult who received the AZD1222 COVID-19 vaccine.

The chain links TRBV6-5 to TRBJ2-1; D is unclear. Looked up from germline, CDR1 is MNHEY and CDR2 is SVGAGI. The V end was cut by 5 bases, the J end by 10 bases, with 12 bases between. The CDR3 is 12 amino acids. The CDR3 region is CASSNSLREQFF. The CDR3 DNA reads as TGTGCCAGCAGTAACAGCCTCAGGGAGCAGTTCTTC.

The V and J genes are TRBV7-9 and TRBJ2-7; D possibly matches TRBD1 or TRBD2 (5 bases each). There are 15 residues in the CDR3. The V and J ends lost 5 bases and 0 bases respectively, with 14 bases between them. The V gene's germline CDR1 is SEHNR and CDR2 FQNEAQ (reference sequence). The CDR3 here is CASSTRDENSYEQYF. CDR3 in DNA: TGTGCCAGCAGCACCCGGGACGAAAACTCCTACGAGCAGTACTTC. Full variable domain (outside the CDR3, taken from reference TRBV7-9 and TRBJ2-7): DTGVSQNPRHKITKRGQNVTFRCDPISEHNRLYWYRQTLGQGPEFLTYFQNEAQLEKSRLLSDRFSAERPKGSFSTLEIQRTEQGDSAMYLCASSTRDENSYEQYFGPGTRLTVT.

J is TRBJ1-2 and V is TRBV18; D might be TRBD1 (5 bases). This CDR3 has 14 residues. Deletions cut 2 bases from V and 7 bases from J, with 14 bases between. Germline loops: CDR1 KGHSH, CDR2 LQKENI. Here the CDR3 DNA reads TGTGCCAGCTCACCAGGGGCGCAGGGTAGTGGCTACACCTTC. Translation gives CASSPGAQGSGYTF.

This rearrangement joins TRBV4-1 to TRBJ1-2; D uncertain. Germline CDR1 and CDR2: MGHRA and YSYEKL. V lost 1 base, J lost 2 bases, and 14 bases lay in between. The length of the CDR3 is 16 residues. In nucleotides, the CDR3 is TGCGCCAGCAGCCAAGTAACTCCACAGCAGAACTATGGCTACACCTTC. Residues: CASSQVTPQQNYGYTF.

This chain joins TRBV5-8 and TRBJ2-2, with TRBD1 identical over 8 bases. V gave up 1 base and J gave up 1 base; unmatched junction bases: 6. This CDR3 has 17 amino acids. Germline V gene sequence: CDR1 SGHTS, CDR2 YDEGEE. The CDR3 nucleotides read TGTGCCAGCAGCTTGTACCGGGACAGGAGGAACACCGGGGAGCTGTTTTTT. Its translation is CASSLYRDRRNTGELFF.

The genes are TRBV6-5 and TRBJ2-7; 9 bases match TRBD2. V shed 0 bases, J shed 4 bases, and the junction held 1 base outside the gene matches. The CDR3 is 14 amino acids. Germline V lookup: CDR1 MNHEY, CDR2 SVGAGI. This CDR3 reads CASSYSAGGYEQYF. CDR3 nucleotides: TGTGCCAGCAGTTACTCAGCGGGGGGTTACGAGCAGTACTTC.

CDR3 nucleotide sequence: TGCAGTGCTGGACAGGGGGCGTCCCAGCATTTT. Translating gives CSAGQGASQHF. J is TRBJ1-5 and V is TRBV20-1; 11 bases map to TRBD1. The CDR3 runs to 11 residues. Germline V lookup: CDR1 DFQATT, CDR2 SNEGSKA (reference sequence). Trimming at V came to 5 bases and at J to 11 bases, leaving 2 bases not matched to a gene.

The J gene is TRBJ1-4, the V gene TRBV6-6; 7 nucleotides align to TRBD1. This CDR3 has 14 residues. Germline CDR1 reads MNHNY; CDR2 reads SVGAGI (reference sequence). V dropped 2 bases and J dropped 6; count of bases not matched to a gene: 3. The CDR3: CASSYRQGDEKLFF. Here the CDR3 DNA reads TGTGCCAGCAGTTACCGACAGGGCGATGAAAAACTGTTTTTT.

The chain couples TRBV6-5 to TRBJ2-1; 9 bases agree with TRBD1. The CDR3 covers 13 residues. J lost 8 bases, V lost 6 bases, and 5 bases had no gene match. Germline V gene lookup returns CDR1 MNHEY and CDR2 SVGAGI. Here the CDR3 DNA reads TGTGCCAGCAGCCGGACAGGGGAGTATGAGCAGTTCTTC. As protein: CASSRTGEYEQFF.